This T cell receptor beta chain was found in a study of cytomegalovirus exposure and HLA in healthy donors. PCR used 60 Vbeta primers and 13 Jbeta primers. In the original processing: A later analysis tallied approximately 80 million unique TCR beta chains, around 9.9 million of them shared. Generated by immunoSEQ multiplex PCR, the TCRdb table keeps only in-frame clones and is missing some. V and J calls and clone size are given by that table; D and trimming were obtained from the DNA. The sample has about 180,000 clones, more than 80% seen once. As concerns this clone: As yet, its antigen is unknown.

Study outcomes and limitations: As a later analysis revealed, most CMV-associated TCR beta chains appeared HLA-restricted. TRBV6-2, TRBV6-3 and some other V segments were unresolvable in 87-base-pair reads.

V shed 2 bases and J 7 bases; nucleotides not matched to a gene: 11. Germline CDR1 is ENHRY and CDR2 is SYGVKD. The CDR3 runs 17 residues. The V call is TRBV10-3, the J call TRBJ2-1; 10 bases line up with TRBD1. This TCR came from a woman under 30 in good health and CMV-seropositive. Sequencing input: PBMCs. As DNA, the CDR3 is TGTGCCATCAGTGAGCCTCCCGGGGACAGGGGAAGTAATGAGCAGTTCTTC. Encoded protein: CAISEPPGDRGSNEQFF.